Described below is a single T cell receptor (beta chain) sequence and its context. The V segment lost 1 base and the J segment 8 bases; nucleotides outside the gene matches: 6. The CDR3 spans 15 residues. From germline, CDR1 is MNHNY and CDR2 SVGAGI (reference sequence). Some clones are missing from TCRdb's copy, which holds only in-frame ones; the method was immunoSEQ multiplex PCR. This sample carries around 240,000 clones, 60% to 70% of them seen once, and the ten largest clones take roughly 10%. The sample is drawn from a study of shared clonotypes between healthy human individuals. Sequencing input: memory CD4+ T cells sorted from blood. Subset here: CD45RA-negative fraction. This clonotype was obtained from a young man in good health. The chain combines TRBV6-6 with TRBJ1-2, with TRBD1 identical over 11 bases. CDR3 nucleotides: TGTGCCAGCAGTTACTTTGGACAGGGGGCCGAAGGCTACACCTTC. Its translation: CASSYFGQGAEGYTF.